The next 21 T cell receptor beta chains were all read from a single sample in a study of identical twins. Each CDR3 protein is one row after TCRdb ran MiXCR on the 5' RACE reads. The table records a few hundred thousand distinct CDR3 sequences, over 8.5% of them present only once. The same data also went into a second study, on yellow fever vaccine responses in identical twins.

The material sequenced was PBMCs. The receptors were sampled from a woman under 30 in good health.

J is TRBJ2-3 and V is TRBV7-2; D unresolved. Deletions cut 5 bases from V and 0 bases from J, with 15 bases between. The germline CDR1 and CDR2 sequences are SGHTA and FQGNSA. There are 16 residues in the CDR3. CDR3 DNA: TGTGCCAGCAGCAGCCGACCACTAAGGAGCACAGATACGCAGTATTTT. It encodes CASSSRPLRSTDTQYF. Looking up the rest from reference TRBV7-2 and TRBJ2-3 gives the full variable domain: GAGVSQSPSNKVTEKGKDVELRCDPISGHTALYWYRQSLGQGLEFLIYFQGNSAPDKSGLPSDRFSAERTGGSVSTLTIQRTQQEDSAVYLCASSSRPLRSTDTQYFGPGTRLTVL.

This clonotype was seen repeatedly, ten times or more. This chain uses TRBV7-9 with TRBJ1-1; perhaps TRBD1 as D (5 bases). The germline V gene has CDR1 SEHNR and CDR2 FQNEAQ (reference sequence). The V and J ends lost 3 bases and 3 bases respectively, with 11 bases between them. CDR3 length: 14 residues. CDR3 sequence: CASSFWEGDTEAFF. CDR3 nucleotides: TGTGCCAGCAGCTTCTGGGAAGGGGACACTGAAGCTTTCTTT. Combining the CDR3 with reference TRBV7-9 and TRBJ1-1 gives the whole variable domain DTGVSQNPRHKITKRGQNVTFRCDPISEHNRLYWYRQTLGQGPEFLTYFQNEAQLEKSRLLSDRFSAERPKGSFSTLEIQRTEQGDSAMYLCASSFWEGDTEAFFGQGTRLTVV.

This clonotype was counted many times. The chain uses TRBV12-3 or TRBV12-4 and TRBJ2-5, with TRBD1 matching 7 bases. V trimming: 3 bases; J trimming: 5 bases; junction bases outside the gene matches: 9. This CDR3 is 15 amino acids long. The CDR3 region is CASSLRQGVSETQYF. The DNA for the CDR3 is TGTGCCAGCAGTTTGAGACAGGGAGTTTCGGAGACCCAGTACTTC.

The sample holds many counts of this clonotype. The rearrangement uses TRBV20-1 and TRBJ1-2; 7 bases agree with TRBD1. The CDR3 covers 12 residues. The germline gives CDR1 DFQATT, CDR2 SNEGSKA (reference sequence). Trimming cost V 5 bases and J 2 bases; bases outside gene matches: 2. CDR3 sequence (DNA): TGCAGTGCTTTGGACAGGAACTATGGCTACACCTTC. Translation: CSALDRNYGYTF.

At least ten counts were recorded for this clonotype. The rearrangement uses TRBV5-1 and TRBJ2-3; D ambiguous. This CDR3 has 13 amino acids. Germline CDR1 SGHRS, CDR2 YFSETQ. V was clipped by 1 base and J by 1 base, with 4 bases between them. The CDR3 nucleotides are TGCGCCAGCAGCTTGACCCGCACAGATACGCAGTATTTT. It translates to CASSLTRTDTQYF.

The CDR3, as DNA: TGCAGTGCTAGTCAGGACCTCTATGGCTACACCTTC. Translating it yields CSASQDLYGYTF. The V and J genes are TRBV20-1 and TRBJ1-2; D ambiguous. Deletions cut 3 bases from V and 4 bases from J, with 9 bases between. CDR1 is DFQATT, CDR2 SNEGSKA, per germline (reference sequence). CDR3 length: 12 residues.

This clonotype was seen a few times. The chain couples TRBV11-2 to TRBJ2-1, with TRBD2 identical over 12 bases. Germline values: CDR1 SGHAT, CDR2 FQNNGV. The CDR3 runs 18 residues. J lost 2 bases, V lost 3 bases, and 8 bases had no gene match. The CDR3 coding sequence is TGTGCCAGCAGCTTTCAGACTAGCGGGAGAAGGACCTACAATGAGCAGTTCTTC. Residues: CASSFQTSGRRTYNEQFF.

This clonotype was picked up a small number of times. The chain combines TRBV6-2 or TRBV6-3 with TRBJ2-1, with 8 bases lining up with TRBD2. Per the germline V gene, CDR1 is MNHEY and CDR2 is SVGEGT. Trimming took 7 bases from V and 2 from J; bases not matched to a gene: 10. This CDR3 comprises 16 residues. Here the CDR3 DNA reads TGTGCCAGCAAACCTTATAGCGGGGCGGCCTACAATGAGCAGTTCTTC. Translating gives CASKPYSGAAYNEQFF.

This clonotype appeared a few times. CDR3 region: CATSPQREGAGELFF. The CDR3 region has the DNA TGTGCCACCTCCCCACAGCGGGAGGGGGCCGGGGAGCTGTTTTTT. The chain has TRBV10-3 and TRBJ2-2; 10 bases line up with TRBD2. Germline CDR1 is ENHRY and CDR2 is SYGVKD. With V trimmed by 10 bases and J by 6 bases, 11 bases remained unmatched. The CDR3 spans 15 residues.

Regarding this clonotype: Given the absence of the conserved phenylalanine or tryptophan at the CDR3 end, a read error is likely. The chain carries TRBV3-1 and TRBJ2-3; D perhaps matches TRBD2 (6 bases). The CDR3 has 15 amino acids. Trimming pared 1 base from V and 1 base from J, leaving 9 bases between. Germline CDR1 is LGHDT and CDR2 is YNNKEL (reference sequence). CDR3 sequence reads: CASSQVGSRTDTQYS. Here the CDR3 DNA reads TGTGCCAGCAGCCAAGTCGGGAGCCGCACAGATACGCAGTATTCT.

This clonotype has only a few counts. This rearrangement joins TRBV28 to TRBJ2-3; TRBD1 aligns across 8 bases. The length of the CDR3 is 16 residues. V was pared by 0 bases and J by 4 bases, with 6 bases of the junction left unmatched. In germline, CDR1 is MDHEN, CDR2 SYDVKM. In DNA, the CDR3 is TGTGCCAGCAGTTTATGGGCAGGGGGCCTTTCAGATACGCAGTATTTT. Translated: CASSLWAGGLSDTQYF.

This clonotype was observed a handful of times. At one end the junction does not follow the germline gene, possibly because of a read error. The DNA for the CDR3 is TGCAGTGCCAGAGGTCTCAGGGAAGTAACTGGGGCCAACGTCCTGACTTTC. Its protein product is CSARGLREVTGANVLTF. The chain carries TRBV20-1 and TRBJ2-6, with D maybe TRBD1 (5 bases). This CDR3 is 17 amino acids long. Germline V lookup: CDR1 DFQATT, CDR2 SNEGSKA (reference sequence).

The table lists this clonotype with many counts. The chain employs TRBV20-1 and TRBJ2-1, with D maybe TRBD2 (5 bases). The germline CDR1 and CDR2 sequences are DFQATT and SNEGSKA (reference sequence). The CDR3 runs to 15 residues. Trimming took off 3 bases at V and 7 bases at J, with 19 bases between the two ends. The CDR3 DNA follows: TGCAGTGCTAGTTTTTTATCGGCCCGACTAAATGAGCAGTTCTTC. Its translation is CSASFLSARLNEQFF.

This clonotype was counted only a few times. V usage is TRBV6-5 and J usage is TRBJ2-7; D is possibly TRBD1 (5 bases). Germline CDR1 is MNHEY and CDR2 is SVGAGI. The CDR3 has 14 residues. Trimming took 2 bases from V and 2 from J, leaving 10 bases between them. The CDR3 DNA is TGTGCCAGCAGTTACAGGGGAACGGCCTACGAGCAGTACTTC. This gives the protein CASSYRGTAYEQYF.

This clonotype appeared a few times. V usage is TRBV11-3 and J usage is TRBJ2-1, with 11 bases matching TRBD1. The germline V gene encodes CDR1 SGHNT and CDR2 YENEEA. This CDR3 spans 15 amino acids. With 4 bases clipped from V and 9 bases from J, the junction kept 8 bases outside the gene matches. The CDR3 DNA follows: TGTGCCAGCAGCTCACCCGGACAGGGGGCAGGTGAGCAGTTCTTC. This gives the protein CASSSPGQGAGEQFF.

This clonotype was seen many times. The rearrangement links TRBV5-1 to TRBJ2-1, with D maybe TRBD1 (5 bases). The germline V gene has CDR1 SGHRS and CDR2 YFSETQ. V was trimmed by 3 bases and J by 15 bases, leaving 19 bases between them. The CDR3 is 13 residues long. The CDR3: CASSSADSQRLFF. The CDR3 coding sequence is TGCGCCAGCAGCTCAGCAGACAGCCAGAGACTGTTCTTC.

The sample holds many counts of this clonotype. The chain has TRBV2 and TRBJ2-7; D might be TRBD1 or TRBD2, each matching 5 bases. V was trimmed by 7 bases and J by 2 bases, leaving 15 bases between them. The CDR3 has 14 residues. The V gene's germline CDR1 is SNHLY and CDR2 FYNNEI. CDR3 sequence (DNA): TGTGCCAGCACCGCGGCGAGGGGAACCTACGAGCAGTACTTC. This codes for CASTAARGTYEQYF.

The rearrangement joins TRBV20-1 to TRBJ2-5, with 11 nucleotides matching TRBD2. Germline CDR1 reads DFQATT; CDR2 reads SNEGSKA (reference sequence). After removal of 3 bases from V and 5 bases from J, the junction contained 8 bases not matched to a gene. The CDR3 is made up of 15 amino acids. This CDR3 reads CSASLAGGPRETQYF. The CDR3 nucleotides read TGCAGTGCTAGCCTAGCGGGGGGACCAAGGGAGACCCAGTACTTC.

In this sample, this clonotype turned up many times. The rearrangement joins TRBV10-3 to TRBJ2-1; D may be TRBD1 or TRBD2 (7 bases each). Germline V gives CDR1 ENHRY, CDR2 SYGVKD. V was shortened by 9 bases and J by 7 bases, with 13 bases between the two germline ends. This CDR3 comprises 12 residues. DNA of the CDR3: TGTGCCATTCAGGGGGGGCAAAATGAGCAGTTCTTC. It translates to CAIQGGQNEQFF.

CDR3 bases: TGTGCCAGTCTGGGGGGAGGAGAGACCCAGTACTTC. As protein: CASLGGGETQYF. J is TRBJ2-5 and V is TRBV12-3 or TRBV12-4; D is perhaps TRBD2 (6 bases). The CDR3 sequence is 12 residues long. The germline V and J ends were trimmed by 9 bases and 4 bases, with 12 bases remaining between them.

This clonotype was recorded a few times. This chain joins TRBV7-3 and TRBJ1-1, with TRBD1 matching 8 bases. The junction had 6 bases not matched to a gene; V was cut back by 5 bases and J by 1 base. Per the germline V gene, CDR1 is SGHTA and CDR2 is FQGTGA. This CDR3 spans 15 amino acids. In DNA form, the CDR3 reads TGTGCCAGCAGCCAATCCGGGACAGGGAACACTGAAGCTTTCTTT. Amino acid sequence: CASSQSGTGNTEAFF.